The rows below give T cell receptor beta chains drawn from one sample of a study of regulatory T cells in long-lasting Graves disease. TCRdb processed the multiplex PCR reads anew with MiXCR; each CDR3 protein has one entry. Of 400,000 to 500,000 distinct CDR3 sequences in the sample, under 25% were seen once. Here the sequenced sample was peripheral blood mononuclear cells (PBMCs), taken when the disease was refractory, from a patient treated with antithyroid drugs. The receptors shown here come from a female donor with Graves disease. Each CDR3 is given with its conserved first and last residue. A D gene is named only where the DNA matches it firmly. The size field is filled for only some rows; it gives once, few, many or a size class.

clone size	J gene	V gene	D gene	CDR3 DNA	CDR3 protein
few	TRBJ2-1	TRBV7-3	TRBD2	TGTGCCTCAAAGCGGGAAGTGGACGATGAGCAGTTCTTC	CASKREVDDEQFF
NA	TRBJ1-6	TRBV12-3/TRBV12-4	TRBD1	TGTGCCAGCAGTTCCGGGACAGGGAATAATTCACCCCTCCACTTT	CASSSGTGNNSPLHF
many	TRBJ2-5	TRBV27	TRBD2	TGTGCCAGCAGTTCCGGACTAGCGGGAGCCCCCGTACAGACCCAGTACTTC	CASSSGLAGAPVQTQYF
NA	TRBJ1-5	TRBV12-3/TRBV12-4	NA	TGTGCCAGCAGTGCAGGAGGGACCAATCAGCCCCAGCATTTT	CASSAGGTNQPQHF
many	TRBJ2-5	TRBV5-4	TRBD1	TGTGCCAGCAGCTTGGACGGACAGGGGCTAAGAGAGACCCAGTACTTC	CASSLDGQGLRETQYF
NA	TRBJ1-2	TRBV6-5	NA	TGTGCCAGCAATTACTCGATATTGGAGGGCTATGGCTACACCTTC	CASNYSILEGYGYTF
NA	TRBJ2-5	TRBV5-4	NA	TGTGCCAGCAGATTAATGTGTGACCCGTACCAAGAGACCCAGTACTTC	CASRLMCDPYQETQYF
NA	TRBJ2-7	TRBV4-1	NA	TGCGCCAGCAGCCAAGATTCGGTTTCCTACGAGCAGTACTTC	CASSQDSVSYEQYF
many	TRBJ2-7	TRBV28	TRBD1	TGTGCCAGCAGTCCCCAGACAGGGGACGACGAGCAGTACTTC	CASSPQTGDDEQYF
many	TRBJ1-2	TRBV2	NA	TGTGCCAGCAGTGAGGGGGGCTATGGCTACACCTTC	CASSEGGYGYTF
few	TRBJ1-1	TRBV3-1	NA	TGTGCCAGCAGCTCCCAGGGAGTAACTGCTTTCTTT	CASSSQGVTAFF
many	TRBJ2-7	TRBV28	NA	TGTGCCAGCAGCCCCCGTGGTCGGACACACTTCTTGTACTTC	CASSPRGRTHFLYF
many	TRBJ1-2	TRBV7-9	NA	TGTGCCAGCAGCTCCGGACCGCTAGCTAACTATGGCTACACCTTC	CASSSGPLANYGYTF
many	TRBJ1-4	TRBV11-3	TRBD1	TGTGCCAGCAGTTCCGGGACAGGGTTGGCAACTAATGAAAAACTGTTTTTT	CASSSGTGLATNEKLFF
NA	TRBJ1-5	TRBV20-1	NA	TGCAGTGCCCTAGACGAGAATCGAGGAGGGCCCCAGCATTTT	CSALDENRGGPQHF
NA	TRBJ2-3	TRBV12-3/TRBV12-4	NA	TGTGCCAGCAGTTTAGCGTACCTGGATACGCAGTATTTT	CASSLAYLDTQYF
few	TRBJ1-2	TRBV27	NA	TGTGCCAGCAGTCCCCACTTAAGCTATGGCTACACCTTC	CASSPHLSYGYTF
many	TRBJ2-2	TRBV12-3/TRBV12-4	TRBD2	TGTGCCAGCAGTTTATCACTAGCGGGGACCGGGGAGCTGTTTTTT	CASSLSLAGTGELFF
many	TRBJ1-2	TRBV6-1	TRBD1	TGTGCCAGCATCCGACAGGGGGGAAATGGCTACACCTTC	CASIRQGGNGYTF
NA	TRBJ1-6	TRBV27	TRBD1	TGTGCCAGCAGTTTAACGGGACAGGGGAGAACGGTACCCCTCCACTTT	CASSLTGQGRTVPLHF
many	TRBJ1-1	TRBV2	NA	TGTGCCAGCTCCAGTACAGGGATGAACACTGAAGCTTTCTTT	CASSSTGMNTEAFF
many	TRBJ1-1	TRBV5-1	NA	TGCGCCAGCAGCGCGGGACTTGCGAACACTGAAGCTTTCTTT	CASSAGLANTEAFF